Below are 23 T cell receptor beta chains sequenced from a single sample in a study of T cells in Graves' hyperthyroidism and ophthalmopathy (dated by TCRdb to between 2018 and 2020). Library prep was done by multiplex PCR. Data came from an Illumina HiSeq 2000. TCR beta CDR3 regions were amplified from RNA transcripts. The first round of RT-PCR for the TCR CDR3 was performed with the HTBI primer set and the Qiagen OneStep RT-PCR kit. TCRdb cleaned the public reads at Q25 with fastp, built clones with MiXCR and kept in-frame beta chains. Every distinct CDR3 protein forms one entry, paired with its most common genes and DNA. Recorded for this sample are approximately 740,000 distinct CDR3 sequences; 11% to 15% of them occurred a single time. The top ten clonotypes cover approximately 10% of the sample. Sequenced sample: blood. The receptors originated from a young woman with Graves' hyperthyroidism.

This clonotype was picked up many times. This chain uses TRBV9 with TRBJ2-7; 7 bases match TRBD2. CDR1 and CDR2 from the germline V gene are SGDLS and YYNGEE. The CDR3 runs 15 residues. The V gene end was trimmed by 0 bases and the J gene end by 2 bases; junction bases not matched to a gene: 5. The DNA for the CDR3 is TGTGCCAGCAGCGTAGCTTCTAGCGGTCCCTACGAGCAGTACTTC. Protein sequence: CASSVASSGPYEQYF.

Ten or more counts support this clonotype. This chain links TRBV3-1 with TRBJ1-2; D is unresolved. V shed 4 bases and J shed 0 bases, with 15 bases lying between them. Per germline, CDR1 LGHDT and CDR2 YNNKEL (reference sequence). This CDR3 region has 16 residues. CDR3 sequence: CASSPPFASANYGYTF. Written as DNA, the CDR3 is TGTGCCAGCAGCCCCCCCTTTGCGTCGGCTAACTATGGCTACACCTTC.

CDR3 in DNA: TGTGCCAGCAGTCCTTATTTGGGGGGCCCTTATAATTCACCCCTCCACTTT. Amino acids: CASSPYLGGPYNSPLHF. The chain links TRBV27 to TRBJ1-6; D may be TRBD1 (6 bases). Germline loops: CDR1 MNHEY, CDR2 SMNVEV (reference sequence). With 5 bases removed from V and 4 bases from J, the gap between germline ends came to 18 bases. The CDR3 extends over 17 amino acids.

This clonotype was picked up many times. The chain has TRBV19 and TRBJ2-3; 11 bases fit TRBD2. J lost 0 bases, V lost 2 bases, and 7 bases had no gene match. CDR1 is LNHDA, CDR2 SQIVND, per germline (reference sequence). This CDR3 contains 18 residues. The CDR3 sequence: CASSIKGSGRASTDTQYF. CDR3 nucleotides: TGTGCCAGTAGTATAAAAGGTAGCGGGAGGGCTAGCACAGATACGCAGTATTTT.

Ten or more counts support this clonotype. The V gene is TRBV2, the J gene TRBJ2-1; the match to TRBD2 covers 8 bases. After removal of 8 bases from V and 4 bases from J, the junction contained 10 bases not matched to a gene. This CDR3 is 15 amino acids long. Germline V gives CDR1 SNHLY, CDR2 FYNNEI. CDR3 DNA sequence: TGTGCCAGCCAGGTCGTGCTAGCGGGTTACAATGAGCAGTTCTTC. It specifies CASQVVLAGYNEQFF.

This chain joins TRBV7-3 and TRBJ2-1; no reliable D call. Germline assignment: CDR1 SGHTA and CDR2 FQGTGA. The CDR3 sequence is 16 residues long. The V end lost 2 bases, the J end lost 0 bases, and 11 bases lay between the germline ends. CDR3: CASSLRPHSSYNEQFF. In DNA form, the CDR3 reads TGTGCCAGCAGCTTACGGCCGCACAGCTCCTACAATGAGCAGTTCTTC. The full variable domain, rest sourced from reference TRBV7-3 and TRBJ2-1, is GAGVSQTPSNKVTEKGKYVELRCDPISGHTALYWYRQSLGQGPEFLIYFQGTGAADDSGLPNDRFFAVRPEGSVSTLKIQRTERGDSAVYLCASSLRPHSSYNEQFFGPGTRLTVL.

With regard to this clonotype: A single base separates this from a much larger clone, so it may be a read error. This chain links TRBV20-1 with TRBJ2-2, with a tentative D call TRBD1 (6 bases). CDR1 and CDR2 (germline): DFQATT, SNEGSKA (reference sequence). The CDR3 has 12 amino acids. The CDR3 sequence is CGARRGIGELFF. The CDR3 region has the DNA TGCGGTGCTAGAAGGGGGATCGGGGAGCTGTTTTTT.

This clonotype has ten or more counts. This chain links TRBV2 with TRBJ2-1; 15 bases are shared with TRBD2. The V gene's germline CDR1 is SNHLY and CDR2 FYNNEI. Losses at the gene ends were 1 base for V and 5 bases for J; bases not matched to a gene: 9. This CDR3 is built from 19 residues. The CDR3 DNA reads as TGTGCCAGCAGTGAAGGGTTGGGGACTAGCGGGAGGATCCACAATGAGCAGTTCTTC. This encodes CASSEGLGTSGRIHNEQFF.

At least ten counts were recorded for this clonotype. This chain joins TRBV3-1 and TRBJ2-3; 9 nucleotides agree with TRBD1. J gave up 7 bases and V 4 bases, and 9 bases lay outside the gene matches. The CDR3 spans 15 residues. Germline CDR1 LGHDT, CDR2 YNNKEL (reference sequence). CDR3: CASSRPGTGMYTQYF. CDR3 DNA sequence: TGTGCCAGCAGCCGTCCCGGGACAGGGATGTATACGCAGTATTTT.

This clonotype has only a few counts. V is TRBV6-2 or TRBV6-3 and J is TRBJ2-2; tentative D call: TRBD2 (6 bases). The CDR3 loop spans 15 amino acids. Deletions cut 4 bases from V and 6 bases from J, with 15 bases between. Germline V CDR1 and CDR2: MNHEY, SVGEGT. This CDR3 reads CASSSPSRGSGELFF. The CDR3 coding sequence is TGTGCCAGCAGTTCCCCCTCCCGGGGGTCCGGGGAGCTGTTTTTT.

In its sample, this clonotype was seen many times. The rearrangement joins TRBV3-1 to TRBJ1-2; D remains ambiguous. The V gene lost 0 bases and the J gene lost 13 bases, with 15 bases spanning the gap. Germline V lookup: CDR1 LGHDT, CDR2 YNNKEL (reference sequence). This CDR3 comprises 13 residues. CDR3 nucleotide sequence: TGTGCCAGCAGCCAAGATCTTAGGACCGCGGCCACCTTC. Its translation is CASSQDLRTAATF.

This clonotype showed up many times. The rearrangement joins TRBV6-1 to TRBJ2-7; TRBD2 agrees at 10 bases. CDR1 is MNHNS, CDR2 SASEGT, per germline. The CDR3 totals 13 residues. The junction had 3 bases not matched to a gene; V was cut back by 8 bases and J by 2 bases. CDR3: CASELAGTYEQYF. The CDR3 bases are TGTGCCAGCGAACTAGCGGGAACCTACGAGCAGTACTTC.

Many counts were recorded for this clonotype. This rearrangement joins TRBV12-3 or TRBV12-4 to TRBJ2-2; D is uncertain. Deletions cut 5 bases from V and 7 bases from J, with 20 bases between. The CDR3 runs 16 residues. For the CDR3, the DNA is TGTGCCAGCAGTCCCCTCAGGCCCACTAAGGGCGGGGAGCTGTTTTTT. Translation: CASSPLRPTKGGELFF.

This clonotype has a handful of counts. The J gene is TRBJ2-5, the V gene TRBV29-1; a weak D match, TRBD1 (6 bases). The V gene's germline CDR1 is SQVTM and CDR2 ANQGSEA. This CDR3 contains 13 residues. Trimming cost V 6 bases and J 5 bases, with 16 bases left between them. CDR3 bases: TGCAGCGTCAACGAAGGGGGTATCGAGACCCAGTACTTC. Its protein product is CSVNEGGIETQYF.

This clonotype has a count of ten or more. The CDR3 region is CASSSTSGRVHEQYF. For the CDR3, the DNA is TGTGCCAGCAGTTCGACTAGCGGGAGGGTTCACGAGCAGTACTTC. V usage is TRBV12-3 or TRBV12-4 and J usage is TRBJ2-7; 14 bases line up with TRBD2. The CDR3 is made up of 15 amino acids. V shed 4 bases and J 5 bases; nucleotides not matched to a gene: 4.

This clonotype has just a few counts. The J gene is TRBJ1-4, the V gene TRBV29-1; possibly TRBD1 for D (5 bases). The CDR3 contains 13 residues. CDR1 and CDR2 from the germline V gene are SQVTM and ANQGSEA. Trimming pared 5 bases from V and 5 bases from J, leaving 12 bases between. Here the CDR3 reads CSVSGALNEKLFF. CDR3 sequence (DNA): TGCAGCGTTTCTGGGGCCTTGAATGAAAAACTGTTTTTT.

The table lists this clonotype with a few counts. The chain employs TRBV13 and TRBJ2-1; 10 nucleotides agree with TRBD2. Germline CDR1 and CDR2: PRHDT and FYEKMQ (reference sequence). This CDR3 contains 16 residues. The V gene end was trimmed by 5 bases and the J gene end by 7 bases; junction bases not matched to a gene: 11. In nucleotides, the CDR3 is TGTGCCAGCAGCCCGCGAGCGGGAGGGCCTCAGAATGAGCAGTTCTTC. Translated: CASSPRAGGPQNEQFF.

V is TRBV15 and J is TRBJ1-1; no clear D gene. Between the trimmed V and J ends, which lost 5 bases and 0 bases, there was a span of 7 bases. This CDR3 contains 13 residues. Germline CDR1 reads LNHNV; CDR2 reads YYDKDF (reference sequence). The CDR3 DNA follows: TGTGCCACCAGCTTGACGATGAACACTGAAGCTTTCTTT. Translating gives CATSLTMNTEAFF.

The table lists this clonotype with many counts. This sequence joins TRBV29-1 and TRBJ1-5; a weak D match, TRBD1 (5 bases). CDR3 length: 13 amino acids. The V gene lost 6 bases and the J gene lost 6 bases, with 15 bases spanning the gap. CDR1 is SQVTM and CDR2 is ANQGSEA in the germline V gene. Here the CDR3 reads CSVRTDKGQPQHF. The DNA of the CDR3 is TGCAGCGTCCGGACGGACAAGGGTCAGCCCCAGCATTTT.

The chain links TRBV19 to TRBJ1-1, with 8 positions matching TRBD1. Trimming removed 3 bases from V and 5 bases from J; junction bases left unmatched: 5. This CDR3 has 14 residues. Germline V lookup: CDR1 LNHDA, CDR2 SQIVND (reference sequence). The CDR3: CASSIGTGPTEAFF. For the CDR3, the DNA is TGTGCCAGTAGTATCGGGACAGGACCTACTGAAGCTTTCTTT.

This clonotype turned up a few times. The CDR3 loop reads CASSLYAGGYSPLHF. CDR3 DNA sequence: TGTGCCAGCAGTTTATATGCCGGGGGCTATTCACCCCTCCACTTT. This sequence joins TRBV27 and TRBJ1-6, with TRBD1 as a possible D gene (6 bases). CDR3 length: 15 amino acids. In germline, CDR1 is MNHEY, CDR2 SMNVEV (reference sequence). V dropped 1 base and J dropped 8 bases, with 12 bases sitting between them.

This clonotype was recorded many times. The rearrangement joins TRBV2 to TRBJ2-2; D perhaps matches TRBD1 (5 bases). CDR1 is SNHLY and CDR2 is FYNNEI in the germline V gene. The CDR3 contains 16 residues. V dropped 3 bases and J dropped 2 bases, with 13 bases sitting between them. CDR3: CASSDQGPLNTGELFF. CDR3 coding DNA: TGTGCCAGCAGTGATCAGGGCCCTCTCAACACCGGGGAGCTGTTTTTT.

This chain joins TRBV6-5 and TRBJ2-1; D gene ambiguous. The CDR3 runs to 15 residues. Germline V gives CDR1 MNHEY, CDR2 SVGAGI. V lost 6 bases and J 0 bases, leaving 12 bases between the germline ends. This CDR3 reads CASRTRVSSYNEQFF. The DNA for the CDR3 is TGTGCCAGCAGGACCCGGGTGAGCTCCTACAATGAGCAGTTCTTC.